The 5 T cell receptor beta chains in this list originate from one sample, sequenced in a study of T-cell reconstitution after alpha-beta-depleted transplantation in children. The authors prepared the TCRbeta library with unique molecular identifiers. TCRdb re-derived calls from the PCR reads in MiXCR, one entry per CDR3 protein. Here the sample spans hundreds of thousands of distinct CDR3 sequences, under 15% being singletons. The source was PBMCs from the stem cell graft donor, collected from the stem cell graft. The source of these receptors is a human donor who donated a stem cell graft to a child with combined immunodeficiency.

The chain employs TRBV24-1 and TRBJ2-7; no clear D. V dropped 10 bases and J dropped 1 base, with 19 bases sitting between them. CDR1 KGHDR and CDR2 SFDVKD come from the germline V gene. The CDR3 covers 15 residues. The CDR3 is CATSNTWGDSYEQYF. The DNA for the CDR3 is TGTGCCACTAGTAACACATGGGGTGATTCCTACGAGCAGTACTTC.

In its sample, this clonotype was seen a few times. V gene TRBV20-1 combines with J gene TRBJ1-4; weak D call: TRBD1 (6 bases). Trimming stripped 5 bases from V and 0 bases from J, with 10 bases between. The CDR3 extends over 14 amino acids. Germline V lookup: CDR1 DFQATT, CDR2 SNEGSKA (reference sequence). CDR3 loop: CSALRTATNEKLFF. CDR3 DNA: TGCAGTGCTCTACGGACAGCAACTAATGAAAAACTGTTTTTT.

This clonotype was seen a handful of times. The J gene is TRBJ2-2, the V gene TRBV4-3; 12 bases fit TRBD2. The trim removed 4 bases at V and 7 bases at J, leaving 16 bases unmatched. In germline, CDR1 is LGHNA, CDR2 YSLEER. CDR3 length equals 19 residues. CDR3 DNA sequence: TGCGCCAGCAGCCTCCGACCGCTAGCGGGAGGGCCTTATAACGGGGAGCTGTTTTTT. This gives the protein CASSLRPLAGGPYNGELFF.

This clonotype was recorded a few times. The rearrangement uses TRBV7-2 and TRBJ2-3; unclear D gene. The CDR3 has 14 residues. Trimming pared 5 bases from V and 5 bases from J, leaving 14 bases between. The germline gives CDR1 SGHTA, CDR2 FQGNSA. As DNA, the CDR3 is TGTGCCAGCAGCATGGAGCCCTCCCTAGATACGCAGTATTTT. This sequence encodes CASSMEPSLDTQYF.

This clonotype was seen many times. This chain links TRBV20-1 with TRBJ2-3; D assignment may be TRBD1 or TRBD2 (5 bases each). The CDR3 runs to 17 residues. Germline CDR1 and CDR2: DFQATT and SNEGSKA (reference sequence). With 3 bases removed from V and 6 bases from J, the gap between germline ends came to 25 bases. As DNA, the CDR3 is TGCAGTGCTAGTGACCCTAGGGGAGTCGCTTTGAGGGATACGCAGTATTTT. Encoded protein: CSASDPRGVALRDTQYF.